The text below deals with one TCR beta chain. Its antigen is still unknown. Germline V gives CDR1 SEHNR, CDR2 FQNEAQ (reference sequence). The CDR3 consists of 15 residues. Trimming pared 5 bases from V and 5 bases from J, leaving 15 bases between. The record originates from a study of CD8+CD57+ T cells in acquired aplastic anemia. Looking at the study overall: Sorted CD4+ and CD8+ cells yielded DNA averaging approximately 3.5 ug. General study results and limits: Overlapping CD8+ CDR3 repertoires of patients and controls contained under 35 shared sequences. Patients versus controls showed no significant CD8+ Simpson's diversity difference.

Only patients with CD8+CD57+ cell expansion on flow cytometry were chosen for sequencing. A severe acquired aplastic anemia diagnosis applied to all patients. It was genomic DNA that served as the template for profiling TCR beta VDJ and CDR3. MiXCR, applied by TCRdb to the reads, yields one record per CDR3 protein. Of 310,000 or so distinct CDR3 sequences in the sample, 45% to 65% were seen once. The chain links TRBV7-9 to TRBJ2-2, with D perhaps matching TRBD1 (6 bases). Sequencing was carried out using sorted CD4+, CD8+, or CD8+CD57+ T cells (not recorded which) from PBMCs. The origin of this receptor is a human donor with aplastic anemia. The CDR3, as DNA: TGTGCCAGCAGCCCAGGACAGTTCGGTACCGGGGAGCTGTTTTTT. It translates to CASSPGQFGTGELFF.